This T cell receptor (beta chain) was recovered during a study of early stage breast cancer tumors. The table came from immunoSEQ multiplex PCR; TCRdb's copy has only in-frame clones and leaves some out. Among 25,000 to 35,000 clones, roughly 80% were seen once, and the ten largest hold approximately 11%. The V end lost 7 bases, the J end lost 4 bases, and 14 bases lay between the germline ends. CDR1 is LNHDA, CDR2 SQIVND, per germline (reference sequence). This CDR3 comprises 14 residues. This TCR derives from a person between 60 and 70 years old with breast cancer. The material sequenced was blood. The chain is built from TRBV19 and TRBJ2-1; a possible D gene is TRBD2 (5 bases). CDR3 sequence: CASNQGGSYNEQFF. DNA of the CDR3: TGTGCCAGTAACCAAGGCGGGTCTTACAATGAGCAGTTCTTC.